The 17 T cell receptor beta chains given below trace back to one sample, sequenced in a study of T cells in narcolepsy. Produced via immunoSEQ multiplex PCR; TCRdb's table is partial and in-frame only. The sample records about 14,000 clones, roughly 91% being singletons. Input material: CD45RA- memory CD4+ T cells from PBMCs. These receptors were obtained from a human donor with narcolepsy.

This chain links TRBV7-3 with TRBJ2-5; perhaps TRBD2 as D (6 bases). The V gene's germline CDR1 is SGHTA and CDR2 FQGTGA. This CDR3 region has 13 residues. The V and J ends lost 5 bases and 4 bases respectively, with 11 bases between them. The CDR3 DNA follows: TGTGCCAGCAGCCGGGGGTCTCCAGAGACCCAGTACTTC. This sequence encodes CASSRGSPETQYF.

V is TRBV28 and J is TRBJ2-1, with D perhaps matching TRBD2 (6 bases). The CDR3 length is 15 residues. The V end was cut by 6 bases, the J end by 8 bases, with 20 bases between. Germline loops: CDR1 MDHEN, CDR2 SYDVKM. The CDR3 sequence: CASRLLLTRGHEQFF. CDR3 in DNA: TGTGCCAGCAGACTCCTCTTGACTAGAGGTCATGAGCAGTTCTTC.

This clone is a singleton in its sample. This rearrangement joins TRBV19 to TRBJ1-5; TRBD1 aligns across 8 bases. Germline CDR1 LNHDA, CDR2 SQIVND (reference sequence). J lost 0 bases, V lost 3 bases, and 1 base had no gene match. This CDR3 contains 15 residues. The CDR3: CASSMGQVSNQPQHF. CDR3 DNA: TGTGCCAGTAGTATGGGACAGGTTAGCAATCAGCCCCAGCATTTT.

The chain joins TRBV6-1 to TRBJ1-5, with 9 positions matching TRBD1. This CDR3 region has 15 residues. V gave up 6 bases and J gave up 4 bases; unmatched junction bases: 7. CDR1 and CDR2 (germline): MNHNS, SASEGT. Written as DNA, the CDR3 is TGTGCCAGCAGCCACAGGGACAGGGCGAATCAGCCCCAGCATTTT. It codes for CASSHRDRANQPQHF.

The CDR3 DNA reads TGTGCCAGCTCACCTTTTCCGGGACATGGGGGAAACACCATATATTTT. Translation: CASSPFPGHGGNTIYF. The V call is TRBV18, the J call TRBJ1-3; tentative D call: TRBD1 (6 bases). This CDR3 is 16 amino acids long. Germline assignment: CDR1 KGHSH and CDR2 LQKENI. V lost 3 bases and J lost 4, with 16 bases in between.

The V and J genes are TRBV6-1 and TRBJ1-4; TRBD1 is a possible D gene (5 bases). V shed 7 bases and J shed 4 bases, with 13 bases lying between them. This CDR3 has 14 amino acids. Germline-derived CDR1 and CDR2 are MNHNS and SASEGT. In DNA form, the CDR3 reads TGTGCCAGCAACGGGGGGAGGGTTAATGAAAAACTGTTTTTT. It specifies CASNGGRVNEKLFF.

V usage is TRBV7-2 and J usage is TRBJ2-1; 7 bases match TRBD2. V was pared by 3 bases and J by 10 bases, with 12 bases of the junction left unmatched. The CDR3 is 15 residues long. Germline values: CDR1 SGHTA, CDR2 FQGNSA. Here the CDR3 reads CASSFQGGGSGEQFF. The CDR3, as DNA: TGTGCCAGCAGCTTTCAGGGTGGCGGGAGTGGCGAGCAGTTCTTC.

This clone was recorded only once. The chain combines TRBV28 with TRBJ2-5; 9 bases match TRBD1. The trim removed 5 bases at V and 4 bases at J, leaving 8 bases unmatched. The CDR3 contains 15 residues. Germline values: CDR1 MDHEN, CDR2 SYDVKM. In DNA, the CDR3 is TGTGCCAGCAGTCGTTTACCGGGACAGGGAGAGACCCAGTACTTC. Its protein is CASSRLPGQGETQYF. Based on the CDR3 plus reference TRBV28 and TRBJ2-5, the full variable domain is DVKVTQSSRYLVKRTGEKVFLECVQDMDHENMFWYRQDPGLGLRLIYFSYDVKMKEKGDIPEGYSVSREKKERFSLILESASTNQTSMYLCASSRLPGQGETQYFGPGTRLLVL.

The gene calls are TRBV5-1 and TRBJ2-7, with D perhaps TRBD1 (5 bases). Germline lookup yields CDR1 SGHRS and CDR2 YFSETQ. The V end was cut by 0 bases, the J end by 2 bases, with 12 bases between. CDR3 length equals 15 residues. The CDR3 sequence: CASSLGAQGPYEQYF. As DNA, the CDR3 is TGCGCCAGCAGCTTGGGGGCCCAGGGCCCCTACGAGCAGTACTTC.

This chain joins TRBV7-8 and TRBJ2-3; a weak D match, TRBD2 (6 bases). There are 18 residues in the CDR3. The germline V gene has CDR1 SGHVS and CDR2 FQNEAQ. Trimming removed 4 bases from V and 6 bases from J, with 26 bases in between. CDR3: CASSYRRLGINTPDTQYF. The CDR3 region has the DNA TGTGCCAGCAGCTACCGCCGACTAGGAATAAACACACCGGATACGCAGTATTTT.

CDR3 protein: CASSERFGGDQPQHF. CDR3 in DNA: TGTGCCAGCAGTGAACGATTTGGGGGCGATCAGCCCCAGCATTTT. The chain carries TRBV2 and TRBJ1-5; tentative D call: TRBD1 (6 bases). The CDR3 is 15 residues long. Germline V gene sequence: CDR1 SNHLY, CDR2 FYNNEI. V was trimmed by 2 bases and J by 5 bases, leaving 13 bases between them.

The sample holds one count of this clone. The chain employs TRBV19 and TRBJ2-5; 12 bases match TRBD2. The J call may be faulty, since TRBJ2-7 better matches the DNA end. This CDR3 comprises 17 residues. Germline V lookup: CDR1 LNHDA, CDR2 SQIVND (reference sequence). CDR3 bases: TGTGCCAGTAGTGGGGGGTCTAGCGGGAGGGTTTCCTACGAGCAGTACTTC. This sequence encodes CASSGGSSGRVSYEQYF.

The chain combines TRBV29-1 with TRBJ2-1; TRBD1 aligns across 8 bases. This CDR3 is built from 13 residues. Germline CDR1 reads SQVTM; CDR2 reads ANQGSEA. With V trimmed by 6 bases and J by 5 bases, 6 bases remained unmatched. The CDR3 is CSVTGVVHNEQFF. CDR3 DNA sequence: TGCAGCGTGACAGGGGTCGTCCACAATGAGCAGTTCTTC.

This clone was detected once. V and J are TRBV11-1 and TRBJ2-1, with no clear D. V lost 3 bases and J 8 bases, leaving 8 bases between the germline ends. CDR3 length: 12 residues. Germline CDR1 reads SGHAT; CDR2 reads FQDESV (reference sequence). The CDR3 DNA follows: TGTGCCAGCAGCTTGGTCTCAGATGAGCAGTTCTTC. This codes for CASSLVSDEQFF.

V is TRBV19 and J is TRBJ2-7, with TRBD2 matching 7 bases. Germline CDR1 is LNHDA and CDR2 is SQIVND (reference sequence). V dropped 3 bases and J dropped 6; count of bases not matched to a gene: 5. This CDR3 region has 13 residues. CDR3 sequence (DNA): TGTGCCAGTAGTATGCGCCGGGAGGCCGAGCAGTACTTC. Its protein is CASSMRREAEQYF. Looking up the rest from reference TRBV19 and TRBJ2-7 gives the full variable domain: DGGITQSPKYLFRKEGQNVTLSCEQNLNHDAMYWYRQDPGQGLRLIYYSQIVNDFQKGDIAEGYSVSREKKESFPLTVTSAQKNPTAFYLCASSMRREAEQYFGPGTRLTVT.

This chain links TRBV5-1 with TRBJ2-5; D gene uncertain. The J call is doubtful: the DNA matches TRBJ2-7 better. Germline assignment: CDR1 SGHRS and CDR2 YFSETQ. The CDR3 is 15 amino acids. As DNA, the CDR3 is TGCGCCAGCAGCTTGGCGATACCAGGAACCTACGAGCAGTACTTC. This translates into CASSLAIPGTYEQYF.

The V call is TRBV18, the J call TRBJ2-1, with a weak D call TRBD2 (5 bases). The CDR3 is made up of 16 amino acids. V shed 3 bases and J shed 0 bases, with 12 bases lying between them. CDR1 is KGHSH and CDR2 is LQKENI in the germline V gene. DNA for the CDR3: TGTGCCAGCTCACCCGGGGAAGTGAGCTCCTACAATGAGCAGTTCTTC. It specifies CASSPGEVSSYNEQFF. The full variable domain, with the rest looked up from reference TRBV18 and TRBJ2-1, is NAGVMQNPRHLVRRRGQEARLRCSPMKGHSHVYWYRQLPEEGLKFMVYLQKENIIDESGMPKERFSAEFPKEGPSILRIQQVVRGDSAAYFCASSPGEVSSYNEQFFGPGTRLTVL.